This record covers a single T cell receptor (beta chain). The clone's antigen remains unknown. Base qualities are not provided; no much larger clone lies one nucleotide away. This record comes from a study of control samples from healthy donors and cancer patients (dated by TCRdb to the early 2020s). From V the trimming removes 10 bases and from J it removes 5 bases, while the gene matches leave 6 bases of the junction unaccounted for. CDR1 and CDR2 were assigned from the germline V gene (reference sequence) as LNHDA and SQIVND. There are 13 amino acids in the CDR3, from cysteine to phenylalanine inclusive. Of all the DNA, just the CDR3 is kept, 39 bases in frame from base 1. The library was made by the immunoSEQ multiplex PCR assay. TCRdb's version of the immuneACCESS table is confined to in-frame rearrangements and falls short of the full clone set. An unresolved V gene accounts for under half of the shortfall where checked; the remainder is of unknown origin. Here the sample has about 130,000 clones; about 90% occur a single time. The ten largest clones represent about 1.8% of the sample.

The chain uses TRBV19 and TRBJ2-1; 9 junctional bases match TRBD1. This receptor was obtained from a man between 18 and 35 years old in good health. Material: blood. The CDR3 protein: CATGQGTNNEQFF. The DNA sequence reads TGTGCCACCGGACAGGGGACGAACAATGAGCAGTTCTTC.